These 28 T cell receptor beta chains were all obtained from the same sample, sequenced in a study of regulatory T cells in long-lasting Graves disease. Sample time point: newly diagnosed GD, antithyroid drugs for less than 3 months. From RNA extracted from PBMCs, the TCR library was made. Library construction for TCR beta used iRepertoire HTBI primers and Arm-PCR of CDR3 regions. TCRdb recomputed calls from the multiplex PCR reads with MiXCR, one row per CDR3 protein. The sample comprises about 400,000 distinct CDR3 sequences, 15% of which are singletons, and about 8.3% rests with the top ten. The sample also formed part of further work on T cells in Graves' hyperthyroidism and ophthalmopathy.

The source material was peripheral blood mononuclear cells (PBMCs), sampled at new diagnosis, from a patient treated with antithyroid drugs. The receptors come from a middle-aged woman with Graves disease.

The chain recombines TRBV20-1 with TRBJ2-3, with a weak D call TRBD1 (6 bases). The CDR3 contains 13 residues. CDR1 is DFQATT, CDR2 SNEGSKA, per germline (reference sequence). Trimming pared 2 bases from V and 5 bases from J, leaving 11 bases between. The DNA for the CDR3 is TGCAGTGCTAGACAGGGGAGCGGAGATACGCAGTATTTT. This gives the protein CSARQGSGDTQYF.

This clonotype turned up a few times. The rearrangement joins TRBV24-1 to TRBJ2-1; 9 positions match TRBD1. The CDR3 contains 17 residues. Per germline, CDR1 KGHDR and CDR2 SFDVKD. The trim removed 4 bases at V and 0 bases at J, leaving 6 bases unmatched. DNA for the CDR3: TGTGCCACCAGTGACTTAGGACAGGGGAGCTCCTACAATGAGCAGTTCTTC. It encodes CATSDLGQGSSYNEQFF.

This clonotype has a handful of counts. CDR3 DNA sequence: TGTGCCAGCAGCCCGGACGGGACTCCCCTGGGGGAGCAGTACTTC. Translation: CASSPDGTPLGEQYF. V usage is TRBV6-1 and J usage is TRBJ2-7; a possible D gene is TRBD2 (6 bases). The CDR3 runs to 15 residues. Trimming removed 6 bases from V and 7 bases from J, with 22 bases in between. Germline assignment: CDR1 MNHNS and CDR2 SASEGT.

This clonotype was picked up many times. This chain connects TRBV11-3 to TRBJ2-3, with TRBD2 matching 11 bases. Germline lookup yields CDR1 SGHNT and CDR2 YENEEA. V was clipped by 3 bases and J by 1 base; unmatched bases: 6. The CDR3 consists of 17 residues. The CDR3 spells CASSLKPGLAGTDTQYF. The CDR3 region has the DNA TGTGCCAGCAGCTTGAAACCGGGACTAGCGGGCACAGATACGCAGTATTTT.

The table lists this clonotype with a few counts. This rearrangement joins TRBV7-2 to TRBJ1-6, with 7 bases fitting TRBD1. Trimming cost V 1 base and J 7 bases; bases outside gene matches: 4. Germline loops: CDR1 SGHTA, CDR2 FQGNSA. CDR3 size: 15 residues. This CDR3 reads CASSLGGQLNSPLHF. Here the CDR3 DNA reads TGTGCCAGCAGCTTAGGGGGACAGCTAAATTCACCCCTCCACTTT.

This clonotype was recorded many times. This chain uses TRBV7-9 with TRBJ2-1; D is uncertain. Germline CDR1 and CDR2: SEHNR and FQNEAQ (reference sequence). CDR3 length equals 14 residues. The V and J ends lost 5 bases and 5 bases respectively, with 13 bases between them. This CDR3 reads CASSHGRLNNEQFF. Here the CDR3 DNA reads TGTGCCAGCAGCCACGGACGCCTAAACAATGAGCAGTTCTTC.

In its sample, this clonotype was seen many times. This chain joins TRBV10-3 and TRBJ2-1, with 8 bases that match TRBD1. Trimming removed 6 bases from V and 3 bases from J; junction bases left unmatched: 7. CDR1 is ENHRY, CDR2 SYGVKD, per germline. The CDR3 has 15 residues. This CDR3 is CAISEGQGFYNEQFF. The CDR3 region has the DNA TGTGCCATCAGCGAAGGACAGGGATTCTACAATGAGCAGTTCTTC.

The chain employs TRBV24-1 and TRBJ2-2, with TRBD1 identical over 7 bases. CDR1 and CDR2 (germline): KGHDR, SFDVKD. V was clipped by 2 bases and J by 3 bases; unmatched bases: 8. This CDR3 has 17 residues. CDR3 DNA sequence: TGTGCCACCAGTGATTCGGCGACAGGGTGGGACACCGGGGAGCTGTTTTTT. This encodes CATSDSATGWDTGELFF.

As for this clonotype: This may be a read error: a much more frequent sequence differs by one nucleotide. CDR3 sequence: CASSVEPRKGGELFF. The CDR3 DNA is TGTGCCAGCAGCGTTGAACCCCGTAAGGGCGGGGAGCTGTTTTTT. This chain links TRBV9 with TRBJ2-2; D unclear. The CDR3 is 15 amino acids. Germline V gene data show CDR1 as SGDLS and CDR2 as YYNGEE. V gave up 2 bases and J gave up 7 bases, with 15 bases separating them.

This clonotype appeared many times. Written as DNA, the CDR3 is TGTGCCAGCAGCGATACACCTTACAATGAGCAGTTCTTC. Encoded protein: CASSDTPYNEQFF. The chain couples TRBV2 to TRBJ2-1; D not resolved. V shed 6 bases and J shed 4 bases, with 10 bases lying between them. This CDR3 is 13 amino acids long. The germline V gene encodes CDR1 SNHLY and CDR2 FYNNEI.

In its sample, this clonotype was seen many times. J is TRBJ2-5 and V is TRBV6-5, with TRBD1 identical over 8 bases. The CDR3 runs 14 residues. Germline V gene sequence: CDR1 MNHEY, CDR2 SVGAGI. Trimming took 2 bases from V and 3 from J; bases not matched to a gene: 2. The CDR3 protein is CASSYVQGEETQYF. In DNA form, the CDR3 reads TGTGCCAGCAGTTACGTACAGGGGGAAGAGACCCAGTACTTC.

Ten or more counts support this clonotype. The CDR3 loop reads CASSPDREVYTEAFF. DNA for the CDR3: TGTGCCAGCAGCCCTGACAGGGAAGTTTACACTGAAGCTTTCTTT. The rearrangement joins TRBV28 to TRBJ1-1, with TRBD1 identical over 7 bases. This CDR3 contains 15 residues. The trim removed 6 bases at V and 3 bases at J, leaving 10 bases unmatched. The germline V gene has CDR1 MDHEN and CDR2 SYDVKM.

This clonotype was counted a few times. V gene TRBV5-1 combines with J gene TRBJ2-2; 9 nucleotides line up with TRBD1. V was pared by 0 bases and J by 4 bases, with 1 base of the junction left unmatched. Germline V gene sequence: CDR1 SGHRS, CDR2 YFSETQ. CDR3 size: 15 residues. For the CDR3, the DNA is TGCGCCAGCAGCTTGGAGACAGGGGGCACCGGGGAGCTGTTTTTT. Its translation is CASSLETGGTGELFF.

This clonotype was seen a handful of times. V usage is TRBV24-1 and J usage is TRBJ2-1; D remains ambiguous. The V gene's germline CDR1 is KGHDR and CDR2 SFDVKD. Trimming cost V 7 bases and J 5 bases, with 17 bases left between them. The CDR3 runs 15 residues. The CDR3 DNA follows: TGTGCCACCAGCCAACCCCCCTCGCAGGACAATGAGCAGTTCTTC. Amino acid sequence: CATSQPPSQDNEQFF.

The sample holds many counts of this clonotype. This chain links TRBV7-9 with TRBJ2-7, with a weak D call TRBD2 (5 bases). The CDR3 sequence is 16 residues long. CDR1 is SEHNR, CDR2 FQNEAQ, per germline (reference sequence). Between the trimmed V and J ends, which lost 4 bases and 2 bases, there was a span of 18 bases. CDR3 DNA sequence: TGTGCCAGCAGCTACGGGTCCGAGGACGGGGCCTACGAGCAGTACTTC. Translation gives CASSYGSEDGAYEQYF. The variable domain in full, with the rest retrieved from reference TRBV7-9 and TRBJ2-7, is DTGVSQNPRHKITKRGQNVTFRCDPISEHNRLYWYRQTLGQGPEFLTYFQNEAQLEKSRLLSDRFSAERPKGSFSTLEIQRTEQGDSAMYLCASSYGSEDGAYEQYFGPGTRLTVT.

The chain joins TRBV19 to TRBJ2-5; D is ambiguous. Between the trimmed V and J ends, which lost 5 bases and 3 bases, there was a span of 13 bases. The CDR3 runs to 14 residues. CDR1 and CDR2 from the germline V gene are LNHDA and SQIVND (reference sequence). The chain's CDR3 is CASSPHRAEETQYF. CDR3 DNA: TGTGCCAGTAGTCCCCATCGGGCGGAAGAGACCCAGTACTTC.

This clonotype appeared many times. The chain recombines TRBV12-3 or TRBV12-4 with TRBJ2-7; D possibly corresponds to TRBD1 (5 bases). This CDR3 comprises 14 residues. The V end lost 3 bases, the J end lost 3 bases, and 12 bases lay between the germline ends. CDR3 amino acids: CASSFYPDSYEQYF. In DNA form, the CDR3 reads TGTGCCAGCAGTTTTTACCCAGACAGCTACGAGCAGTACTTC.

Notes on this clonotype: It is likely a read error: a sequence one base away is far more abundant. V is TRBV11-2 and J is TRBJ1-2, with D perhaps matching TRBD1 (5 bases). The CDR3 covers 16 residues. The germline gives CDR1 SGHAT, CDR2 FQNNGV. The CDR3 DNA follows: TGTGCCAGCACCCAGTTGAGGCTTCGCGGGGACTATGGCTACAGCTTC. Its protein product is CASTQLRLRGDYGYSF.

Many counts were recorded for this clonotype. The chain joins TRBV12-3 or TRBV12-4 to TRBJ1-6; D ambiguous. The CDR3 consists of 16 residues. V was cut by 6 bases and J by 0 bases, with 12 bases left in between. The chain's CDR3 is CASREAQSSYNSPLHF. Written as DNA, the CDR3 is TGTGCCAGCAGAGAGGCGCAGAGCTCCTATAATTCACCCCTCCACTTT.

The genes are TRBV5-6 and TRBJ2-7; D perhaps matches TRBD1 (7 bases). Trimming left V 4 bases short and J 6 bases short, with 20 bases between. Germline CDR1 SGHDT, CDR2 YYEEEE. CDR3 length: 15 residues. CDR3 nucleotide sequence: TGTGCCAGCAGCCGTTTTGACAGGGACTGGGGCGAGCAGTACTTC. It specifies CASSRFDRDWGEQYF.

The rearrangement joins TRBV12-3 or TRBV12-4 to TRBJ2-1; no clear D gene. The length of the CDR3 is 13 residues. V dropped 7 bases and J dropped 3 bases, with 10 bases sitting between them. CDR3 residues: CASTPPGYNEQFF. As DNA, the CDR3 is TGTGCCAGCACTCCACCAGGCTACAATGAGCAGTTCTTC.

Concerning this clonotype itself: At one boundary the junction diverges from the germline segment, which might be a read error. The chain has TRBV29-1 and TRBJ2-1; 10 nucleotides align to TRBD2. This CDR3 spans 15 amino acids. Germline loops: CDR1 SQVTM, CDR2 ANQGSEA. The CDR3 sequence is CSVQIWLAGDNEQSF. Written as DNA, the CDR3 is TGCAGCGTTCAAATATGGCTAGCGGGAGACAATGAGCAGTCCTTC.

This clonotype has only a few counts. The J gene is TRBJ2-3, the V gene TRBV5-1; TRBD1 matches at 8 bases. There are 14 residues in the CDR3. J lost 6 bases, V lost 4 bases, and 7 bases had no gene match. CDR1 SGHRS and CDR2 YFSETQ come from the germline V gene. The CDR3 loop reads CASSLDRARDTQYF. CDR3 coding DNA: TGCGCCAGCAGCCTGGACAGGGCTCGGGATACGCAGTATTTT.

The chain joins TRBV2 to TRBJ2-1, with a weak D call TRBD2 (6 bases). This CDR3 has 13 amino acids. The germline CDR1 and CDR2 sequences are SNHLY and FYNNEI. Trimming took 10 bases from V and 6 from J, leaving 16 bases between them. The chain's CDR3 is CATAGTVTNEQFF. The CDR3 nucleotides read TGTGCCACCGCGGGGACGGTCACCAATGAGCAGTTCTTC.

This clonotype was found a few times. This rearrangement joins TRBV7-9 to TRBJ1-1; D call uncertain. The CDR3 spans 13 residues. The germline gives CDR1 SEHNR, CDR2 FQNEAQ (reference sequence). The V end was cut by 5 bases, the J end by 4 bases, with 11 bases between. The CDR3 DNA reads TGTGCCAGCAGCCCACAGCCGGCCACTGAAGCTTTCTTT. It encodes CASSPQPATEAFF.

This clonotype has more than one count but fewer than ten. The rearrangement uses TRBV4-1 and TRBJ1-2; 9 bases agree with TRBD1. Germline CDR1 MGHRA, CDR2 YSYEKL. CDR3 length: 16 amino acids. The V segment lost 0 bases and the J segment 1 base; nucleotides outside the gene matches: 3. The CDR3 DNA is TGCGCCAGCAGCCAAGATCTGACAGGGGGTAACTATGGCTACACCTTC. Its translation is CASSQDLTGGNYGYTF.

This clonotype was picked up many times. The DNA for the CDR3 is TGTGCCAGCAGCGCGATCAGGGGGCTGAACGAGCAGTACTTC. This sequence encodes CASSAIRGLNEQYF. The chain is built from TRBV11-2 and TRBJ2-7; TRBD1 matches at 8 bases. From germline, CDR1 is SGHAT and CDR2 FQNNGV. This CDR3 is built from 14 residues. With 5 bases clipped from V and 5 bases from J, the junction kept 8 bases outside the gene matches.

The CDR3 region is CASSRGDRAIQGEQFF. The CDR3 bases are TGTGCCAGCAGTCGTGGGGACAGGGCTATACAAGGGGAGCAGTTCTTC. The chain couples TRBV7-9 to TRBJ2-1; 9 nucleotides align to TRBD1. Losses at the gene ends were 6 bases for V and 10 bases for J; bases not matched to a gene: 16. The CDR3 contains 16 residues. Looked up from germline, CDR1 is SEHNR and CDR2 is FQNEAQ (reference sequence).